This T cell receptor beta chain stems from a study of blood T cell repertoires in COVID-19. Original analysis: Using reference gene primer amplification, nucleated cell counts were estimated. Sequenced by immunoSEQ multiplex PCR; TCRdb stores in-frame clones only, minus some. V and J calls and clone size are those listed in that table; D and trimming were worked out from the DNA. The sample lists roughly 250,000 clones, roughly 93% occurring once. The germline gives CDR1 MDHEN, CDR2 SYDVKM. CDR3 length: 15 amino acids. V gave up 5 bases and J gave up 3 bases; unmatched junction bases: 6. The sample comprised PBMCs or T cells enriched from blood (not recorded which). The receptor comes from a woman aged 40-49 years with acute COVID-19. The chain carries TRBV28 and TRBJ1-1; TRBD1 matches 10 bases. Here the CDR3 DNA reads TGTGCCAGCAGTACCCGGGACAGGGGATACACTGAAGCTTTCTTT. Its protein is CASSTRDRGYTEAFF.